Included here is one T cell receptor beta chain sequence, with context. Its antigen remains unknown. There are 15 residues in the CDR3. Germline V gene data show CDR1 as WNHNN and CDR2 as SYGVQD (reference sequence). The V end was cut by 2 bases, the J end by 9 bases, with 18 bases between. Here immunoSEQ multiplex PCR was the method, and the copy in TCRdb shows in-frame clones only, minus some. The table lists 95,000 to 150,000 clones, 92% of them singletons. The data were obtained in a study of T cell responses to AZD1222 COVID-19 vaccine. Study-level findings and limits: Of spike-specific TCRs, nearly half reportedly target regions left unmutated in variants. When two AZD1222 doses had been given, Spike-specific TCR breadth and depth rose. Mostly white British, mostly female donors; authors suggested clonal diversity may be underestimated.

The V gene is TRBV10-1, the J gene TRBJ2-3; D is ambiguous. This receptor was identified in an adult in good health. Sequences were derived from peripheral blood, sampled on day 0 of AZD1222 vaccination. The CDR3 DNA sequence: TGCGCCAGCAGTGAGAGTACGGGCCTGGGTGGAACGCAGTATTTT. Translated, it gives CASSESTGLGGTQYF.